These 29 T cell receptor beta chains share one sample of origin, sequenced in a study of cytomegalovirus exposure and HLA in healthy donors. Researchers ran the PCR with 60 Vbeta and 13 Jbeta primers. TCRdb's copy holds only in-frame clones and misses some; the assay was immunoSEQ multiplex PCR. The sample records fewer than 200,000 clones, roughly 80% being singletons. The sequenced material came from PBMCs. These receptors all stem from a boy younger than 18 in good health and CMV-seronegative.

This clone came up a few times. The rearrangement joins TRBV5-1 to TRBJ1-1; D gene uncertain. V dropped 1 base and J dropped 1 base, with 8 bases sitting between them. This CDR3 spans 14 amino acids. The germline V gene has CDR1 SGHRS and CDR2 YFSETQ. The CDR3 coding sequence is TGCGCCAGCAGCTTGTCGCAGGCGAACACTGAAGCTTTCTTT. It encodes CASSLSQANTEAFF.

CDR3 sequence (DNA): TGTGCCAGCAGCTCTCCCCCCCTCCCGGAGCAGTTCTTC. Protein sequence: CASSSPPLPEQFF. The gene calls are TRBV7-3 and TRBJ2-1; the D is unclear. The V gene's germline CDR1 is SGHTA and CDR2 FQGTGA. V lost 4 bases and J 10 bases, leaving 14 bases between the germline ends. The CDR3 loop spans 13 amino acids.

The genes are TRBV19 and TRBJ1-2; D gene uncertain. CDR3 length: 12 residues. Germline V gene data show CDR1 as LNHDA and CDR2 as SQIVND (reference sequence). Trimming cost V 7 bases and J 9 bases, with 15 bases left between them. The CDR3 reads CASKSPGISYTF. In DNA form, the CDR3 reads TGTGCCAGTAAGAGCCCCGGGATTAGCTACACCTTC.

This clone was observed a handful of times. The CDR3 DNA follows: TGTGCCAGTGCCGAGGACAGGGCCTATCGGGGAGCTTTCTTT. This codes for CASAEDRAYRGAFF. The V call is TRBV19, the J call TRBJ1-1; 8 bases line up with TRBD1. This CDR3 region has 14 residues. Germline values: CDR1 LNHDA, CDR2 SQIVND (reference sequence). The V segment lost 8 bases and the J segment 10 bases; nucleotides outside the gene matches: 15.

CDR3: CASSIPDRAATNEKLFF. The CDR3 region has the DNA TGTGCCAGTAGTATCCCTGACAGGGCGGCAACTAATGAAAAACTGTTTTTT. V and J are TRBV19 and TRBJ1-4; 7 nucleotides match TRBD1. The CDR3 is made up of 17 amino acids. Germline trimming cut 3 bases from V and 0 bases from J; bases unmatched to any gene: 7. CDR1 and CDR2 (germline): LNHDA, SQIVND (reference sequence).

Comment on this clone: One junction end does not reproduce the germline sequence, and a read error may be involved. The J gene is TRBJ2-1, the V gene TRBV7-9, with 14 bases lining up with TRBD2. The CDR3 is made up of 15 amino acids. Looked up from germline, CDR1 is SEHNR and CDR2 is FQNEAQ (reference sequence). The CDR3 loop reads CSSARLAGGFNEQFF. The CDR3 DNA is TGTTCCAGCGCTAGACTAGCGGGAGGGTTCAATGAGCAGTTCTTC.

The chain carries TRBV5-8 and TRBJ2-2; 9 nucleotides match TRBD1. The CDR3 consists of 14 residues. V lost 7 bases and J lost 5; bases outside the gene matches: 6. The germline V gene has CDR1 SGHTS and CDR2 YDEGEE. Written as DNA, the CDR3 is TGTGCCAGCGACCCCGGACAGGGGACCGGGGAGCTGTTTTTT. Its translation is CASDPGQGTGELFF. Full variable domain (missing parts from reference TRBV5-8 and TRBJ2-2): EAGVTQSPTHLIKTRGQQATLRCSPISGHTSVYWYQQALGLGLQFLLWYDEGEERNRGNFPPRFSGRQFPNYSSELNVNALELEDSALYLCASDPGQGTGELFFGEGSRLTVL.

The chain recombines TRBV18 with TRBJ2-1; D might be TRBD2 (6 bases). This CDR3 has 13 amino acids. Germline V lookup: CDR1 KGHSH, CDR2 LQKENI. Trimming took 3 bases from V and 8 from J, leaving 11 bases between them. CDR3 protein: CASSPGTSDEQFF. CDR3 nucleotides: TGTGCCAGCTCACCTGGGACTTCGGATGAGCAGTTCTTC.

The V and J genes are TRBV19 and TRBJ1-1; 9 bases agree with TRBD1. This CDR3 comprises 15 residues. Germline V gene lookup returns CDR1 LNHDA and CDR2 SQIVND (reference sequence). V lost 1 base, J lost 4 bases, and 4 bases stayed unmatched. The CDR3 bases are TGTGCCAGTAGTATAGTGACAGGGGGGGGCACTGAAGCTTTCTTT. This translates into CASSIVTGGGTEAFF.

V and J are TRBV19 and TRBJ2-5; the match to TRBD1 covers 7 bases. The J call may be faulty, since TRBJ2-7 better matches the DNA end. The germline V gene encodes CDR1 LNHDA and CDR2 SQIVND (reference sequence). This CDR3 is 14 amino acids long. In DNA form, the CDR3 reads TGTGCCAGTAGTCCAGCCGGGACAGCATACGAGCAGTACTTC. Translated, it gives CASSPAGTAYEQYF.

There are a few counts of this clone. The rearrangement joins TRBV4-1 to TRBJ1-1; possibly TRBD1 for D (6 bases). Germline CDR1 MGHRA, CDR2 YSYEKL. V was cut by 1 base and J by 7 bases, with 13 bases left in between. The CDR3 totals 14 residues. The CDR3 DNA reads TGCGCCAGCAGCCAAGGGAACAGGGCGGTTGAAGCTTTCTTT. As protein: CASSQGNRAVEAFF.

CDR3 protein: CASSSVVGDVPYEQYF. As DNA, the CDR3 is TGTGCCAGCAGTTCAGTGGTTGGTGATGTCCCCTACGAGCAGTACTTC. The V call is TRBV28, the J call TRBJ2-7; D unclear. Trimming left V 4 bases short and J 2 bases short, with 18 bases between. The CDR3 spans 16 residues. Germline assignment: CDR1 MDHEN and CDR2 SYDVKM.

The chain recombines TRBV1 with TRBJ1-1; the table calls TRBD1, which could not be checked here. TRBV1 is a listed pseudogene. The CDR3 has 17 residues. The CDR3 sequence: CTSSQGPGRGLNTEAFF. The CDR3 DNA reads TGCACCAGCAGCCAGGGCCCCGGCAGGGGCCTGAACACTGAAGCTTTCTTT.

The rearrangement uses TRBV6-5 and TRBJ2-7, with 8 bases matching TRBD1. The CDR3 consists of 16 residues. The germline V gene encodes CDR1 MNHEY and CDR2 SVGAGI. V dropped 2 bases and J dropped 6; count of bases not matched to a gene: 12. The CDR3: CASSYRNFRGRGEQYF. DNA of the CDR3: TGTGCCAGCAGTTACAGAAACTTCAGGGGGCGCGGCGAGCAGTACTTC.

This clone was seen only a few times. The J gene is TRBJ2-5, the V gene TRBV5-1; 9 bases are shared with TRBD1. Trimming took 0 bases from V and 6 from J; bases not matched to a gene: 9. The germline V gene encodes CDR1 SGHRS and CDR2 YFSETQ. The CDR3 has 16 amino acids. In nucleotides, the CDR3 is TGCGCCAGCAGCTTGGGAGGGACAGGGCGGACGAAGACCCAGTACTTC. This translates into CASSLGGTGRTKTQYF. The whole variable domain, remainder taken from reference TRBV5-1 and TRBJ2-5, is KAGVTQTPRYLIKTRGQQVTLSCSPISGHRSVSWYQQTPGQGLQFLFEYFSETQRNKGNFPGRFSGRQFSNSRSEMNVSTLELGDSALYLCASSLGGTGRTKTQYFGPGTRLLVL.

Comments on this clone: Compared with germline, one end of the junction differs, possibly owing to a read error. This chain connects TRBV7-9 to TRBJ1-1, with a possible D match to TRBD1 (5 bases). From germline, CDR1 is SEHNR and CDR2 FQNEAQ (reference sequence). The length of the CDR3 is 11 residues. CDR3 region: CSSSNTGEAFF. CDR3 bases: TGTTCCAGCAGCAACACAGGTGAAGCTTTCTTT.

V and J are TRBV14 and TRBJ1-1; 8 nucleotides align to TRBD1. V trimming: 2 bases; J trimming: 5 bases; junction bases outside the gene matches: 7. This CDR3 region has 15 residues. The germline V gene encodes CDR1 SGHDN and CDR2 FVKESK. The CDR3 is CASSQRTGRFTEAFF. The CDR3 DNA reads TGTGCCAGCAGCCAAAGGACAGGGCGATTTACTGAAGCTTTCTTT.

The rearrangement links TRBV9 to TRBJ2-3; D is undetermined. V was clipped by 3 bases and J by 4 bases, with 6 bases between them. Germline lookup yields CDR1 SGDLS and CDR2 YYNGEE. This CDR3 comprises 12 residues. The CDR3 DNA sequence: TGTGCCAGCAGCGCGACACCAGATACGCAGTATTTT. Protein sequence: CASSATPDTQYF.

This chain joins TRBV9 and TRBJ2-3; possible D gene TRBD1, 6 bases. Germline V gene data show CDR1 as SGDLS and CDR2 as YYNGEE. This CDR3 comprises 14 residues. Between the trimmed V and J ends, which lost 4 bases and 3 bases, there was a span of 12 bases. This chain's CDR3 is CASSSRGQTDTQYF. Here the CDR3 DNA reads TGTGCCAGCAGCTCCCGCGGACAGACAGATACGCAGTATTTT. Combining the CDR3 with reference TRBV9 and TRBJ2-3 gives the whole variable domain DSGVTQTPKHLITATGQRVTLRCSPRSGDLSVYWYQQSLDQGLQFLIQYYNGEERAKGNILERFSAQQFPDLHSELNLSSLELGDSALYFCASSSRGQTDTQYFGPGTRLTVL.

The rearrangement links TRBV9 to TRBJ1-1, with D tentatively TRBD1 (6 bases). The CDR3 extends over 15 amino acids. Trimming stripped 0 bases from V and 1 base from J, with 10 bases between. The germline V gene encodes CDR1 SGDLS and CDR2 YYNGEE. Written as DNA, the CDR3 is TGTGCCAGCAGCGTAGTCGCAGGGGCGAACACTGAAGCTTTCTTT. Translating it yields CASSVVAGANTEAFF.

This clone has a single count. The chain combines TRBV7-9 with TRBJ1-4, with a possible D match to TRBD1 (5 bases). Trimming took off 4 bases at V and 4 bases at J, with 19 bases between the two ends. The germline gives CDR1 SEHNR, CDR2 FQNEAQ (reference sequence). CDR3 length: 17 amino acids. CDR3 nucleotides: TGTGCCAGCAGCTCCCCTACAGGACGGCATTATAATGAAAAACTGTTTTTT. Translated, it gives CASSSPTGRHYNEKLFF.

This clone has only one observation. V gene TRBV2 combines with J gene TRBJ1-4; possibly TRBD1 for D (5 bases). The CDR3 spans 15 residues. From germline, CDR1 is SNHLY and CDR2 FYNNEI. V lost 4 bases and J lost 8, with 17 bases in between. CDR3 residues: CASSAPGGTREKLFF. The DNA of the CDR3 is TGTGCCAGCAGTGCCCCGGGCGGGACTCGGGAAAAACTGTTTTTT.

This clone was observed a few times. The V gene is TRBV10-3, the J gene TRBJ2-5; D unclear. The DNA end lines up better with TRBJ2-7; the J call may be wrong. Germline CDR1 ENHRY, CDR2 SYGVKD. The CDR3 contains 14 residues. The CDR3 DNA reads as TGTGCCATCTGGCCCGGCGTCTCTTACTACGAGCAGTACTTC. Protein sequence: CAIWPGVSYYEQYF.

The chain joins TRBV6-6 to TRBJ1-5; D remains ambiguous. Looked up from germline, CDR1 is MNHNY and CDR2 is SVGAGI (reference sequence). The CDR3 is 13 residues long. Trimming cost V 3 bases and J 4 bases, with 7 bases left between them. This chain's CDR3 is CASSYGVNQPQHF. The DNA of the CDR3 is TGTGCCAGCAGTTATGGAGTAAATCAGCCCCAGCATTTT.

The rearrangement joins TRBV7-9 to TRBJ2-7, with 11 bases identical to TRBD2. Per germline, CDR1 SEHNR and CDR2 FQNEAQ (reference sequence). J lost 0 bases, V lost 4 bases, and 11 bases had no gene match. There are 18 residues in the CDR3. The CDR3 spells CASSSPTSGSRGSYEQYF. In nucleotides, the CDR3 is TGTGCCAGCAGCTCCCCCACTAGCGGGAGCCGGGGCTCCTACGAGCAGTACTTC.

The V call is TRBV9, the J call TRBJ1-3; TRBD1 agrees at 7 bases. CDR1 and CDR2 from the germline V gene are SGDLS and YYNGEE. This CDR3 is 16 amino acids long. J gave up 4 bases and V 3 bases, and 10 bases lay outside the gene matches. This chain's CDR3 is CASSALSQGVGNTIYF. In nucleotides, the CDR3 is TGTGCCAGCAGCGCCCTGTCCCAGGGGGTAGGAAACACCATATATTTT.

The CDR3 DNA is TGTGCCAGCAGTTCGACGGAGAGGCCCAGCACAGATACGCAGTATTTT. It is translated as CASSSTERPSTDTQYF. The chain combines TRBV6-6 with TRBJ2-3; no firm D call. Germline CDR1 MNHNY, CDR2 SVGAGI (reference sequence). V lost 4 bases, J lost 0 bases, and 14 bases lay in between. The CDR3 totals 16 residues.

This clone appeared a few times. This sequence joins TRBV11-2 and TRBJ2-3; 10 bases are a match to TRBD2. The CDR3 covers 18 residues. CDR1 SGHAT and CDR2 FQNNGV come from the germline V gene. After removal of 5 bases from V and 4 bases from J, the junction contained 15 bases not matched to a gene. CDR3 sequence reads: CASSLRGASGGLPDTQYF. CDR3 nucleotides: TGTGCCAGCAGCCTTCGGGGGGCTAGCGGGGGTTTACCAGATACGCAGTATTTT.

This sequence joins TRBV11-1 and TRBJ2-7; 11 nucleotides line up with TRBD2. The germline V gene encodes CDR1 SGHAT and CDR2 FQDESV (reference sequence). V was pared by 0 bases and J by 2 bases, with 3 bases of the junction left unmatched. CDR3 length: 16 residues. CDR3 region: CASSLARLAGTYEQYF. In DNA, the CDR3 is TGTGCCAGCAGCTTAGCTAGACTAGCGGGAACCTACGAGCAGTACTTC.